This entry lists 2 T cell receptor beta chains sequenced from one sample in a study of cytomegalovirus exposure and HLA in healthy donors. The repertoire was sequenced with immunoSEQ multiplex PCR; TCRdb's copy has only in-frame clones and lacks some. In the table there are 120,000 to 150,000 clones, 85% to 90% of which are singletons. The sequencing sample was made of PBMCs. The receptor set was obtained from a woman between 18 and 29 years old in good health and CMV-seropositive.

This sequence joins TRBV7-2 and TRBJ2-7; D is perhaps TRBD1 (6 bases). With 5 bases removed from V and 3 bases from J, the gap between germline ends came to 23 bases. CDR3 length equals 17 residues. Per germline, CDR1 SGHTA and CDR2 FQGNSA. As DNA, the CDR3 is TGTGCCAGCAGCGTAAGGCAGGGGATAGTGATTAGCTACGAGCAGTACTTC. It specifies CASSVRQGIVISYEQYF.

V usage is TRBV2 and J usage is TRBJ1-2, with 10 bases aligning to TRBD1. The junction had 3 bases not matched to a gene; V was cut back by 5 bases and J by 0 bases. Germline CDR1 reads SNHLY; CDR2 reads FYNNEI. The CDR3 covers 15 residues. The CDR3 protein is CASSQGQGANYGYTF. The CDR3, as DNA: TGTGCCAGCAGTCAAGGACAGGGGGCTAACTATGGCTACACCTTC.